The present T cell receptor beta chain was sequenced within a study of neurological immune-mediated disorders. MiXCR was run by TCRdb on the 5' RACE reads, yielding one entry per CDR3 protein. Of about 31,000 distinct CDR3 sequences listed, about an eighth are singletons. Described time point: technical triplicate 2. This clonotype was found many times. Per the germline V gene, CDR1 is DFQATT and CDR2 is SNEGSKA (reference sequence). The CDR3 contains 14 residues. Trimming pared 3 bases from V and 6 bases from J, leaving 14 bases between. The sample consisted of CD4+ T cells from blood. The J gene is TRBJ2-2, the V gene TRBV20-1, with D possibly being TRBD1 (6 bases). The sequence was obtained from a female donor with HTLV-1-associated myelopathy (HAM/TSP). CDR3 amino acids: CSASPDSLAGELFF. CDR3 sequence (DNA): TGCAGTGCTAGCCCGGACAGCCTCGCCGGGGAGCTGTTTTTT.